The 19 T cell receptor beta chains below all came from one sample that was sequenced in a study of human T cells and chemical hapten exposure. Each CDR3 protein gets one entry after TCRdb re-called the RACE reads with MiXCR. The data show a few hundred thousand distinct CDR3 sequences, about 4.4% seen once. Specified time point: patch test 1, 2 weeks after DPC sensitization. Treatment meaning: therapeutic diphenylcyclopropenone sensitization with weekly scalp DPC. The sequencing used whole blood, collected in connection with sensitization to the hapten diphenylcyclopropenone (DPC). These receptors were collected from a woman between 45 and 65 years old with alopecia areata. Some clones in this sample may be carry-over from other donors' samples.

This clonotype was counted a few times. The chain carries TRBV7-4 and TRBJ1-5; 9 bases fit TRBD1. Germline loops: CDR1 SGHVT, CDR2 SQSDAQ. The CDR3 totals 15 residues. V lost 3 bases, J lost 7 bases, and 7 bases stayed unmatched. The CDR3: CASSFVDRGGQPQHF. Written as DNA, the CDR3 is TGTGCCAGCAGCTTCGTGGACAGGGGAGGGCAGCCCCAGCATTTT.

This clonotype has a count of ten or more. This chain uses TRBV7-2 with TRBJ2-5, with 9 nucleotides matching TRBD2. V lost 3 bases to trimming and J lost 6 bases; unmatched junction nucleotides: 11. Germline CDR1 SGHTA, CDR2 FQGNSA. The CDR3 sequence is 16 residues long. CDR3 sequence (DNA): TGTGCCAGCAGCTTCGGCGGGGGGGCCGGTGGGAAGACCCAGTACTTC. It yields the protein CASSFGGGAGGKTQYF.

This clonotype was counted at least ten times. CDR3 in amino acids: CASSLGGAGVYEQYF. For the CDR3, the DNA is TGTGCCAGCAGCTTGGGGGGGGCCGGGGTCTACGAGCAGTACTTC. The chain employs TRBV5-6 and TRBJ2-7, with D tentatively TRBD1 or TRBD2 (6 bases each). Trimming took off 0 bases at V and 3 bases at J, with 13 bases between the two ends. This CDR3 spans 15 amino acids. Germline values: CDR1 SGHDT, CDR2 YYEEEE. The full variable domain, with the rest looked up from reference TRBV5-6 and TRBJ2-7, is DAGVTQSPTHLIKTRGQQVTLRCSPKSGHDTVSWYQQALGQGPQFIFQYYEEEERQRGNFPDRFSGHQFPNYSSELNVNALLLGDSALYLCASSLGGAGVYEQYFGPGTRLTVT.

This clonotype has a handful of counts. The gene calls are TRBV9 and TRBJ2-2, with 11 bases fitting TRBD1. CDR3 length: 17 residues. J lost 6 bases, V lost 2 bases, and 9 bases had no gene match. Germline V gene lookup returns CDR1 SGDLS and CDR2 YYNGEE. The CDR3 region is CASSVRLAGQGAGELFF. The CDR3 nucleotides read TGTGCCAGCAGCGTTAGACTCGCGGGACAGGGGGCCGGGGAGCTGTTTTTT.

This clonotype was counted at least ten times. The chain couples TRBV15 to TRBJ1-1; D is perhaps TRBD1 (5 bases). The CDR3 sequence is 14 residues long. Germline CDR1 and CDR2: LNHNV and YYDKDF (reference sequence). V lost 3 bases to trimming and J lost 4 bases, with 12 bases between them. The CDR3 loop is CATSSIGEGTEAFF. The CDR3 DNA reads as TGTGCCACCAGCAGTATAGGGGAGGGCACTGAAGCTTTCTTT.

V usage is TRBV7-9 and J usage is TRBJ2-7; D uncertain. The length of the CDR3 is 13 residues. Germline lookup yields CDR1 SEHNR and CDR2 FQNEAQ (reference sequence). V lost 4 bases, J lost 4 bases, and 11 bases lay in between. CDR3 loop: CASSSADRYEQYF. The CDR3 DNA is TGTGCCAGCAGCTCAGCAGATAGGTACGAGCAGTACTTC.

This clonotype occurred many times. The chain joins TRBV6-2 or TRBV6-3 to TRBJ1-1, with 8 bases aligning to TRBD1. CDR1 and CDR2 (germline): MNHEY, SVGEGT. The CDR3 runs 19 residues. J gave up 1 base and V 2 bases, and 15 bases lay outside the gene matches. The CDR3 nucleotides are TGTGCCAGCAGTTACACACCCGGACAGGGAGGAACCAGGAACACTGAAGCTTTCTTT. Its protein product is CASSYTPGQGGTRNTEAFF.

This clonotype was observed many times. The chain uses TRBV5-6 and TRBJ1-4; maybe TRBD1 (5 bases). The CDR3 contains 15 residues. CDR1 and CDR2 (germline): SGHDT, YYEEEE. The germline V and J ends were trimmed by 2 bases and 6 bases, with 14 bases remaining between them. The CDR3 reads CASSLGTSGDEKLFF. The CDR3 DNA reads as TGTGCCAGCAGCTTAGGGACTTCAGGAGATGAAAAACTGTTTTTT. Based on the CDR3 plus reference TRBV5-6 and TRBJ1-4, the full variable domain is DAGVTQSPTHLIKTRGQQVTLRCSPKSGHDTVSWYQQALGQGPQFIFQYYEEEERQRGNFPDRFSGHQFPNYSSELNVNALLLGDSALYLCASSLGTSGDEKLFFGSGTQLSVL.

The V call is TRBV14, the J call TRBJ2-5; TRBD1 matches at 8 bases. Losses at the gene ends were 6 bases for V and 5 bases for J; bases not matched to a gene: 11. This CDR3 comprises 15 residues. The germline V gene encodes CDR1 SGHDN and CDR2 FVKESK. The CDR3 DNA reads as TGTGCCAGCAGTGACAATTGGGACAGGATGGAGACCCAGTACTTC. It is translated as CASSDNWDRMETQYF.

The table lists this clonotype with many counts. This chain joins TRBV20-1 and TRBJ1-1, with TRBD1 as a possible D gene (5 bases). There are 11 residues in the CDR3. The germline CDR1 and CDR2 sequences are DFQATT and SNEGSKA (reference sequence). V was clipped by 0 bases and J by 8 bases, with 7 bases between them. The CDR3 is CSARDPGEAFF. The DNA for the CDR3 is TGCAGTGCTAGAGACCCAGGGGAAGCTTTCTTT.

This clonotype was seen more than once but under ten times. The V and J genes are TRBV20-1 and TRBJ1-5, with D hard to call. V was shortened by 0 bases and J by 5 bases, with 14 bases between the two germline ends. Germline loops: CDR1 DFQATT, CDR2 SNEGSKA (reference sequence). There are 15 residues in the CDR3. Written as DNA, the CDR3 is TGCAGTGCTAGAGATCGTTTGGCAGCGTATCAGCCCCAGCATTTT. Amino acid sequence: CSARDRLAAYQPQHF.

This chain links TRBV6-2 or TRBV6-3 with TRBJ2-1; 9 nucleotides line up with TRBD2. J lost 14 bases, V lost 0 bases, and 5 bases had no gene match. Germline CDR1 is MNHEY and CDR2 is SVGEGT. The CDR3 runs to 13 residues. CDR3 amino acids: CASSYSSGSEKFF. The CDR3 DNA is TGTGCCAGCAGTTACTCTAGCGGGAGTGAAAAGTTCTTC.

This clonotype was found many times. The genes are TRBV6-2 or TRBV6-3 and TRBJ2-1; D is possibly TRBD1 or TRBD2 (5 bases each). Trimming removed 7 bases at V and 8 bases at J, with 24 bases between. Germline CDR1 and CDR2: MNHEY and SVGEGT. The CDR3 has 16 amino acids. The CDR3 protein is CASTTPRGRSGDEQFF. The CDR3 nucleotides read TGTGCCAGCACTACCCCCCGGGGCAGATCTGGGGATGAGCAGTTCTTC.

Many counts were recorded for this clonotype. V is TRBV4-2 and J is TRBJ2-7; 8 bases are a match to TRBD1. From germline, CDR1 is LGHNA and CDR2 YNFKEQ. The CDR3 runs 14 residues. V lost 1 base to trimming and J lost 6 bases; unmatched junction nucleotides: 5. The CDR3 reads CASSQGADRVEQYF. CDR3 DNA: TGTGCCAGCAGCCAAGGAGCGGACAGGGTCGAGCAGTACTTC.

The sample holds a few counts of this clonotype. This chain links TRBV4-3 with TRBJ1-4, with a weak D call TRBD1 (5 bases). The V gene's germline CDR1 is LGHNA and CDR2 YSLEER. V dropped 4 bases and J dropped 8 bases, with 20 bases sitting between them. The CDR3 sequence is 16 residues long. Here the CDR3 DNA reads TGCGCCAGCAGCCCCCTAAATGCGGGGGTAGGGGAAAAACTGTTTTTT. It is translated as CASSPLNAGVGEKLFF.

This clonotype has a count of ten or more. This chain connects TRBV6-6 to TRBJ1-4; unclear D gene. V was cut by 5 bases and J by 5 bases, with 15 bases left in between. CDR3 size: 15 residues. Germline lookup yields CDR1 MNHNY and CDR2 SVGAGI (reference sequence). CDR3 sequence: CASSIGIVPNEKLFF. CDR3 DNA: TGTGCCAGCAGTATTGGGATCGTTCCCAATGAAAAACTGTTTTTT.

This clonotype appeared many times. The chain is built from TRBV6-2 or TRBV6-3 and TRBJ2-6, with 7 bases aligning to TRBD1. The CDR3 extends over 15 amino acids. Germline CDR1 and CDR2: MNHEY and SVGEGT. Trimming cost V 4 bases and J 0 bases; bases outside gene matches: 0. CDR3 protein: CASSSGGSGANVLTF. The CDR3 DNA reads TGTGCCAGCAGTTCAGGGGGCTCTGGGGCCAACGTCCTGACTTTC.

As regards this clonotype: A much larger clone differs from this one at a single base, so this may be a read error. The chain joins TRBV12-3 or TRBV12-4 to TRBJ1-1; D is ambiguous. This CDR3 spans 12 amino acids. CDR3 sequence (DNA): TGTTCCAGCAGTTTAGTACGGGCTGAAGCTTTCTTT. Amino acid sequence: CSSSLVRAEAFF.

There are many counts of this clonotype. CDR3: CASSLGAGGGYTF. CDR3 coding DNA: TGTGCCAGCTCCCTCGGGGCAGGGGGAGGCTACACCTTC. The chain is built from TRBV12-3 or TRBV12-4 and TRBJ1-2; 7 nucleotides line up with TRBD1. The CDR3 covers 13 residues. Trimming cost V 8 bases and J 8 bases; bases outside gene matches: 11.